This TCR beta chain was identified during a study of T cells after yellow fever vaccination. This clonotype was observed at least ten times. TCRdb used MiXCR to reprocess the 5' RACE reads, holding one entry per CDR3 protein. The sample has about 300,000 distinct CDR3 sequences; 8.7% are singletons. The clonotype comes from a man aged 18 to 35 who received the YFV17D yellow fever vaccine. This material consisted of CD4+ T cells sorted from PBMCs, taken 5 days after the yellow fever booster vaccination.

The CDR3 spells CASNGSPGKNTEAFF. CDR3 nucleotide sequence: TGTGCCAGCAACGGAAGCCCGGGGAAGAACACTGAAGCTTTCTTT. The chain employs TRBV12-3 or TRBV12-4 and TRBJ1-1, with D uncertain. Trimming removed 7 bases from V and 1 base from J, with 16 bases in between. The CDR3 length is 15 residues.